Following are 5 T cell receptor beta chains from one sample sequenced in a study of graft-versus-host responses after intestinal transplantation (dated by TCRdb to about 2021). Libraries came from the immunoSEQ multiplex PCR assay. The source is immuneACCESS, and TCRdb retained only in-frame sequences with V and J called. Part of the clones is not carried over; for the studies checked, unresolved V genes explain less than half of this, and the remainder is unexplained. The sample includes about 88,000 clones, with over 90% observed a single time. The top ten hold roughly 0.17% of the sample. No antigen has been identified for these receptors. In the paper's terms, the time point label means: cells obtained before transplantation from donor or recipient. Sequencing was performed on unstimulated CD4+ T cells sorted from spleen or lymph node cells, taken before transplant. The receptor source for this set is a human donor who was the organ donor for an intestinal transplant.

The CDR3 region is CASSDPGQGENTEAFF. CDR3 nucleotide sequence: TGTGCCAGCAGCGACCCCGGACAGGGCGAGAACACTGAAGCTTTCTTT. The V and J genes are TRBV28 and TRBJ1-1; 8 positions agree with TRBD1. The CDR3 is made up of 16 amino acids. CDR1 and CDR2 from the germline V gene are MDHEN and SYDVKM. J was trimmed by 1 base and V by 6 bases; bases with no gene match: 10.

V is TRBV28 and J is TRBJ2-7; no reliable D call. Trimming took 3 bases from V and 8 from J, leaving 11 bases between them. The CDR3 consists of 12 residues. Germline V gene lookup returns CDR1 MDHEN and CDR2 SYDVKM. In nucleotides, the CDR3 is TGTGCCAGCAGTTTTATCCAGAATAAGCAGTACTTC. It codes for CASSFIQNKQYF.

The chain employs TRBV27 and TRBJ1-6; D is unclear. Trimming took off 5 bases at V and 5 bases at J, with 22 bases between the two ends. CDR3 length: 18 amino acids. Per germline, CDR1 MNHEY and CDR2 SMNVEV (reference sequence). The CDR3: CASSPDPRRDSNNSPLHF. In DNA form, the CDR3 reads TGTGCCAGCAGTCCGGACCCGAGGCGGGATTCGAATAATTCACCCCTCCACTTT.

DNA of the CDR3: TGTGCCAGCTCACCACGAGGACTCTACAATGAGCAGTTCTTC. Its protein product is CASSPRGLYNEQFF. J is TRBJ2-1 and V is TRBV18; D is possibly TRBD2 (5 bases). The CDR3 sequence is 14 residues long. V was trimmed by 1 base and J by 3 bases, leaving 7 bases between them. The germline CDR1 and CDR2 sequences are KGHSH and LQKENI.

The gene calls are TRBV6-5 and TRBJ1-1; D unclear. The germline V and J ends were trimmed by 2 bases and 6 bases, with 10 bases remaining between them. This CDR3 comprises 13 residues. Germline CDR1 reads MNHEY; CDR2 reads SVGAGI. The CDR3 spells CASSYPGSSEAFF. Written as DNA, the CDR3 is TGTGCCAGCAGTTACCCCGGGAGCTCTGAAGCTTTCTTT.